This T cell receptor beta chain was obtained from a study of T-cell memory formation after mild COVID-19. Study information: For the most part, TCR clusters were specific to one donor. General study findings and limits: Pre-infection memory contained some responding clones, which suggested that cross-reactive memory had joined. A balance of CD4 and CD8 characterized clones contracting day 15 to 85, whereas later expanders leaned CD4+.

A note on this clonotype: What it recognizes is unknown.

The germline V gene encodes CDR1 LGHNA and CDR2 YNFKEQ. V lost 0 bases to trimming and J lost 7 bases; unmatched junction nucleotides: 4. The CDR3 spans 16 residues. Researchers used 5'RACE with constant-segment primers to make TCR alpha and TCR beta cDNA libraries that carry sample barcodes and UMIs. TCRdb reprocessed the 5' RACE reads with MiXCR, giving one entry per CDR3 protein. The sample lists about 410,000 distinct CDR3 sequences, 20% to 30% occurring once. The chain uses TRBV4-2 and TRBJ1-6; 9 positions match TRBD1. This TCR was sampled from an adult woman who had mild COVID-19 (a few samples of this study predate the infection). Cell type and time point are not known. Sequencing input: PBMCs or a T cell subset sorted from them (not recorded which). The CDR3 sequence: CASSQEKDRGNSPLHF. The CDR3 DNA is TGTGCCAGCAGCCAAGAGAAGGACAGGGGAAATTCACCCCTCCACTTT.